These 31 T cell receptor beta chains were all obtained from the same sample, sequenced in a study of identical twins. MiXCR was run by TCRdb on the 5' RACE reads, yielding one entry per CDR3 protein. In the table there are more than 1.5 million distinct CDR3 sequences, around 29% of which are singletons. The sample was cord blood. These receptors were obtained from a newborn girl in good health.

This clonotype was seen a handful of times. The chain has TRBV10-3 and TRBJ2-3; D perhaps matches TRBD1 (5 bases). Germline V gene data show CDR1 as ENHRY and CDR2 as SYGVKD. This CDR3 is 14 amino acids long. Trimming stripped 2 bases from V and 7 bases from J, with 13 bases between. The CDR3 reads CAISEEDIRNTQYF. CDR3 DNA: TGTGCCATCAGTGAGGAGGACATAAGGAATACGCAGTATTTT.

There are a few counts of this clonotype. The J gene is TRBJ2-1, the V gene TRBV7-9; 11 bases align to TRBD2. V was pared by 2 bases and J by 4 bases, with 10 bases of the junction left unmatched. This CDR3 has 18 amino acids. Germline assignment: CDR1 SEHNR and CDR2 FQNEAQ (reference sequence). The CDR3: CASSLPFKTSGVYNEQFF. The DNA of the CDR3 is TGTGCCAGCAGCTTACCATTTAAGACTAGCGGGGTGTACAATGAGCAGTTCTTC.

The rearrangement joins TRBV28 to TRBJ2-1; 10 bases agree with TRBD1. This CDR3 is built from 13 residues. CDR1 is MDHEN and CDR2 is SYDVKM in the germline V gene. V shed 3 bases, J shed 14 bases, and the junction held 7 bases outside the gene matches. The CDR3 coding sequence is TGTGCCAGCAGTTTTGAGGGGACAGGGGTCAAGTTCTTC. Translated: CASSFEGTGVKFF. The whole variable domain, remainder taken from reference TRBV28 and TRBJ2-1, is DVKVTQSSRYLVKRTGEKVFLECVQDMDHENMFWYRQDPGLGLRLIYFSYDVKMKEKGDIPEGYSVSREKKERFSLILESASTNQTSMYLCASSFEGTGVKFFGPGTRLTVL.

This clonotype was seen only a few times. This sequence joins TRBV4-1 and TRBJ2-7, with D hard to call. The CDR3 length is 14 residues. Trimming left V 0 bases short and J 1 base short, with 7 bases between. The V gene's germline CDR1 is MGHRA and CDR2 YSYEKL. Written as DNA, the CDR3 is TGCGCCAGCAGCCAAGAGATCCAGTCCTACGAGCAGTACTTC. It encodes CASSQEIQSYEQYF.

This clonotype has only one observation. The chain joins TRBV4-1 to TRBJ2-1, with D perhaps matching TRBD1 (5 bases). V lost 5 bases and J 4 bases, leaving 18 bases between the germline ends. The CDR3 is 16 amino acids. Germline V gives CDR1 MGHRA, CDR2 YSYEKL. CDR3 nucleotides: TGCGCCAGCAGCTCGCCCGGGCTAGGGGCTTACAATGAGCAGTTCTTC. Protein sequence: CASSSPGLGAYNEQFF.

Regarding this clonotype: A read error may explain this, as a much larger clone is one base away. The chain carries TRBV20-1 and TRBJ2-7; the D gene is possibly TRBD1 (6 bases). CDR3 length equals 12 residues. Trimming stripped 5 bases from V and 2 bases from J, with 10 bases between. From germline, CDR1 is DFQATT and CDR2 SNEGSKA (reference sequence). The CDR3 DNA reads TGCAGTGCTGATGACAGGACCTACGAGCAGTACTTC. Its protein is CSADDRTYEQYF.

This chain uses TRBV2 with TRBJ2-5, with a tentative D call TRBD2 (6 bases). The end of the DNA aligns better with TRBJ2-7, so the J call may be wrong. This CDR3 has 15 amino acids. Per the germline V gene, CDR1 is SNHLY and CDR2 is FYNNEI. CDR3 sequence reads: CASSGWDRESYEQYF. CDR3 coding DNA: TGTGCCAGCAGCGGATGGGATCGGGAGAGCTACGAGCAGTACTTC.

The chain employs TRBV27 and TRBJ2-3; D not resolved. The CDR3 covers 14 residues. Trimming removed 1 base at V and 5 bases at J, with 10 bases between. Germline-derived CDR1 and CDR2 are MNHEY and SMNVEV (reference sequence). The CDR3 DNA reads as TGTGCCAGCAGTTTATTGGATGGATTAGATACGCAGTATTTT. This codes for CASSLLDGLDTQYF.

A few counts support this clonotype. The chain links TRBV7-2 to TRBJ2-3; D is uncertain. V lost 5 bases, J lost 1 base, and 19 bases lay in between. The CDR3 has 17 amino acids. Germline CDR1 reads SGHTA; CDR2 reads FQGNSA. The CDR3 loop is CASSPHSPRLGTDTQYF. The CDR3 DNA sequence: TGTGCCAGCAGCCCCCACTCGCCCCGGTTGGGCACAGATACGCAGTATTTT.

The sample holds many counts of this clonotype. This rearrangement joins TRBV27 to TRBJ2-3; D gene ambiguous. Germline V gives CDR1 MNHEY, CDR2 SMNVEV (reference sequence). Trimming pared 2 bases from V and 3 bases from J, leaving 6 bases between. This CDR3 is 13 amino acids long. The CDR3 sequence: CASSLHRTDTQYF. DNA for the CDR3: TGTGCCAGCAGTTTACACCGGACAGATACGCAGTATTTT.

Points on this clonotype: A read error may account for a junction end that differs from germline. This sequence joins TRBV12-3 or TRBV12-4 and TRBJ2-3; D is perhaps TRBD2 (7 bases). The CDR3 spans 16 residues. CDR3 DNA sequence: TGTGCCAGCAGCACGCGGGGGCAGGCGGTCACAGATATGCAGTATTTT. Encoded protein: CASSTRGQAVTDMQYF.

The genes are TRBV7-9 and TRBJ1-2, with D uncertain. This CDR3 region has 15 residues. Germline V gene data show CDR1 as SEHNR and CDR2 as FQNEAQ (reference sequence). Trimming took 1 base from V and 0 from J, leaving 9 bases between them. The chain's CDR3 is CASSLEGVANYGYTF. As DNA, the CDR3 is TGTGCCAGCAGCTTAGAAGGTGTAGCTAACTATGGCTACACCTTC.

The sample holds many counts of this clonotype. The CDR3 DNA reads TGTGCCAGCAGCCAAGAACTAGCGGCCTACGAGCAGTACTTC. This encodes CASSQELAAYEQYF. The rearrangement links TRBV4-2 to TRBJ2-7, with 8 nucleotides matching TRBD2. CDR1 and CDR2 from the germline V gene are LGHNA and YNFKEQ. The CDR3 loop spans 14 amino acids. V gave up 0 bases and J gave up 2 bases; unmatched junction bases: 0.

Worth noting for this clonotype: One end of the junction does not line up with germline, which may come from a read error. This chain uses TRBV7-7 with TRBJ2-2, with no clear D. The CDR3 has 14 amino acids. Germline V gives CDR1 SSHAT, CDR2 FNYEAQ (reference sequence). This chain's CDR3 is CASSLTPEYGELFF. For the CDR3, the DNA is TGTGCTAGCAGCCTAACTCCGGAATACGGGGAGCTGTTTTTT.

The V and J genes are TRBV7-2 and TRBJ1-5; perhaps TRBD1 as D (5 bases). CDR3 length: 16 amino acids. V shed 2 bases and J shed 2 bases, with 13 bases lying between them. Germline values: CDR1 SGHTA, CDR2 FQGNSA. CDR3 protein: CASSLSQAMGNQPQHF. CDR3 DNA sequence: TGTGCCAGCAGCTTATCACAGGCGATGGGCAATCAGCCCCAGCATTTT.

As for this clonotype: Relative to the germline gene, one junction end is altered; a read error may explain this. J is TRBJ2-3 and V is TRBV11-2; D is undetermined. This CDR3 has 13 residues. Germline loops: CDR1 SGHAT, CDR2 FQNNGV. In DNA form, the CDR3 reads TGTGCCAGCAGCTTAGGCTCTGCAGATACGCACTATTTT. Its translation is CASSLGSADTHYF.

This clonotype was seen more than once but under ten times. This chain links TRBV5-6 with TRBJ1-6; D is uncertain. Trimming left V 1 base short and J 5 bases short, with 7 bases between. The germline V gene encodes CDR1 SGHDT and CDR2 YYEEEE. This CDR3 spans 14 amino acids. In DNA form, the CDR3 reads TGTGCCAGCAGCTTGCGGCGGAATAATTCACCCCTCCACTTT. Amino acid sequence: CASSLRRNNSPLHF.

A word on this clonotype: This sequence may be a read error, since a much larger clone differs from it by one base. The chain recombines TRBV6-5 with TRBJ2-1; 12 bases match TRBD2. The CDR3 sequence is 15 residues long. Germline V gene lookup returns CDR1 MNHEY and CDR2 SVGAGI. The trim removed 7 bases at V and 6 bases at J, leaving 7 bases unmatched. CDR3 coding DNA: TGTGCCAGCACCACGACTAGCGGGAGCTGCAATGAGCAGTTCTTC. Its translation: CASTTTSGSCNEQFF.

The table lists this clonotype with a few counts. This rearrangement joins TRBV29-1 to TRBJ2-5, with TRBD2 matching 12 bases. The trim removed 6 bases at V and 5 bases at J, leaving 4 bases unmatched. There are 13 residues in the CDR3. The V gene's germline CDR1 is SQVTM and CDR2 ANQGSEA. The CDR3 here is CSVTSGGWETQYF. The DNA for the CDR3 is TGCAGCGTGACTAGCGGGGGCTGGGAGACCCAGTACTTC.

The chain couples TRBV27 to TRBJ1-4, with 9 bases that match TRBD1. The CDR3 has 17 residues. V shed 5 bases, J shed 10 bases, and the junction held 17 bases outside the gene matches. Germline V CDR1 and CDR2: MNHEY, SMNVEV (reference sequence). The CDR3 loop reads CASSLLTPGQGSGKLFF. Here the CDR3 DNA reads TGTGCCAGCAGTCTACTCACCCCGGGACAGGGTTCGGGAAAACTGTTTTTT. Full variable domain (remainder filled in from reference TRBV27 and TRBJ1-4): EAQVTQNPRYLITVTGKKLTVTCSQNMNHEYMSWYRQDPGLGLRQIYYSMNVEVTDKGDVPEGYKVSRKEKRNFPLILESPSPNQTSLYFCASSLLTPGQGSGKLFFGSGTQLSVL.

The CDR3 DNA reads TGTGCCAGCAGTTTACGACTCCCGGGACTAGCGGACAATGAGCAGTACTTC. Translation gives CASSLRLPGLADNEQYF. The V call is TRBV28, the J call TRBJ2-1; 11 bases map to TRBD2. The last part of the DNA fits TRBJ2-7 better; the J call may be wrong. Germline values: CDR1 MDHEN, CDR2 SYDVKM. This CDR3 contains 17 residues.

This clonotype was found a few times. The J gene is TRBJ2-1, the V gene TRBV20-1; D may be TRBD2 (6 bases). CDR3 size: 15 residues. V was pared by 5 bases and J by 0 bases, with 14 bases between. Germline values: CDR1 DFQATT, CDR2 SNEGSKA (reference sequence). In DNA, the CDR3 is TGCAGTGCTCAAGGCGTCGGGAGCTCCTACAATGAGCAGTTCTTC. Translating gives CSAQGVGSSYNEQFF.

This clonotype was observed a handful of times. V is TRBV29-1 and J is TRBJ1-2, with D tentatively TRBD1 (5 bases). From germline, CDR1 is SQVTM and CDR2 ANQGSEA. There are 13 residues in the CDR3. With 5 bases removed from V and 5 bases from J, the gap between germline ends came to 15 bases. Written as DNA, the CDR3 is TGCAGCGTTCCCAATGGGGGGGAGTATGGCTACACCTTC. Its translation: CSVPNGGEYGYTF. Full variable domain (rest looked up from reference TRBV29-1 and TRBJ1-2): SAVISQKPSRDICQRGTSLTIQCQVDSQVTMMFWYRQQPGQSLTLIATANQGSEATYESGFVIDKFPISRPNLTFSTLTVSNMSPEDSSIYLCSVPNGGEYGYTFGSGTRLTVV.

This clonotype was observed a few times. The chain employs TRBV12-3 or TRBV12-4 and TRBJ1-1; 7 bases match TRBD1. Unmatched junction bases numbered 5, after V lost 7 bases and J lost 0 bases. The CDR3 consists of 14 residues. The CDR3 coding sequence is TGTGCCAGCACCTTACAGGGGATGAACACTGAAGCTTTCTTT. Its translation: CASTLQGMNTEAFF.

This clonotype was observed a few times. The chain combines TRBV20-1 with TRBJ2-7; D ambiguous. The CDR3 spans 16 residues. Germline values: CDR1 DFQATT, CDR2 SNEGSKA (reference sequence). V lost 2 bases and J 2 bases, leaving 19 bases between the germline ends. The CDR3 sequence is CSARRSTVAHPYEQYF. The CDR3 region has the DNA TGCAGTGCTAGACGGAGCACGGTAGCCCATCCCTACGAGCAGTACTTC.

This CDR3 is CASSPSGGAGNEQYF. CDR3 nucleotides: TGTGCCAGCAGCCCGAGCGGGGGGGCTGGTAATGAGCAGTACTTC. The V and J genes are TRBV7-2 and TRBJ2-7, with 10 bases matching TRBD2. Trimming removed 5 bases from V and 7 bases from J; junction bases left unmatched: 11. The CDR3 is made up of 15 amino acids. From germline, CDR1 is SGHTA and CDR2 FQGNSA.

Of note for this clonotype: At one end the junction does not follow the germline gene, possibly because of a read error. The chain is built from TRBV29-1 and TRBJ2-3; the D gene is possibly TRBD2 (7 bases). The germline gives CDR1 SQVTM, CDR2 ANQGSEA. The CDR3 loop spans 17 amino acids. As DNA, the CDR3 is TGCAGCGTTGAAGTGAGCTTTAGGGGGAGGGGCACAGATGCGCAGTATTTT. Translated, it gives CSVEVSFRGRGTDAQYF.

This chain uses TRBV7-9 with TRBJ1-4, with a possible D match to TRBD1 (6 bases). Trimming removed 1 base at V and 5 bases at J, with 26 bases between. Per germline, CDR1 SEHNR and CDR2 FQNEAQ (reference sequence). This CDR3 has 20 residues. CDR3 nucleotide sequence: TGTGCCAGCAGCTTAGACTCGAGGAGGACAGCGTTACCTTCCAATGAAAAACTGTTTTTT. Translation: CASSLDSRRTALPSNEKLFF.

This clonotype was observed a few times. This rearrangement joins TRBV7-6 to TRBJ1-1, with D perhaps TRBD1 (5 bases). The CDR3 has 14 residues. Germline CDR1 reads SGHVS; CDR2 reads FNYEAQ. V lost 2 bases, J lost 11 bases, and 18 bases lay in between. The CDR3 reads CASSLFRDDRRAFF. In DNA, the CDR3 is TGTGCCAGCAGCTTATTTAGGGACGACCGACGGGCTTTCTTT.

The chain combines TRBV19 with TRBJ1-5, with TRBD1 as a possible D gene (5 bases). This CDR3 is built from 15 residues. Deletions cut 6 bases from V and 2 bases from J, with 14 bases between. CDR1 is LNHDA, CDR2 SQIVND, per germline (reference sequence). The CDR3 nucleotides read TGTGCCAGTAGCCCCCTTCGGGACGGCAATCAGCCCCAGCATTTT. The encoded protein is CASSPLRDGNQPQHF.

The chain carries TRBV20-1 and TRBJ2-7; TRBD2 agrees at 14 bases. The V segment lost 6 bases and the J segment 5 bases; nucleotides outside the gene matches: 12. The CDR3 is 16 residues long. From germline, CDR1 is DFQATT and CDR2 SNEGSKA (reference sequence). This CDR3 is CSARPRTSGGRNEQYF. For the CDR3, the DNA is TGCAGTGCCAGGCCCCGGACTAGCGGGGGGAGGAACGAGCAGTACTTC.